This T cell receptor beta chain was found in a study of blood T cell repertoires in COVID-19. The CDR3 sequence is 15 residues long. V lost 5 bases and J lost 2, with 14 bases in between. Germline-derived CDR1 and CDR2 are LGHNT and FRNRAP. Generated by immunoSEQ multiplex PCR, the TCRdb table keeps only in-frame clones and is missing some. The top ten clones hold 0.86% of a sample with 350,000 to 400,000 clones, approximately 90% of them seen once. Specimen: PBMCs or T cells enriched from blood (not recorded which). The sequence was collected from a woman aged 40 to 50 who had been exposed to COVID-19. V gene TRBV12-5 combines with J gene TRBJ2-3, with a tentative D call TRBD2 (5 bases). The CDR3 protein is CASGPGVGHTDTQYF. CDR3 in DNA: TGTGCTAGTGGTCCCGGGGTAGGTCACACAGATACGCAGTATTTT.